The 5 T cell receptor beta chains given below trace back to one sample, sequenced in a study of T cells in Graves' hyperthyroidism and ophthalmopathy. From RNA transcripts, TCR beta CDR3 regions were amplified. During a first-round RT-PCR of the TCR CDR3, the HTBI primer set was used. TCRdb reprocessed the multiplex PCR reads with MiXCR, giving one entry per CDR3 protein. The table has roughly 570,000 distinct CDR3 sequences, about half seen once; the top ten hold about 8%. Sample: peripheral blood or thyroid tissue (not recorded which). The receptor set was obtained from a woman under 30 with Graves' hyperthyroidism.

The V gene is TRBV12-3 or TRBV12-4, the J gene TRBJ1-6; D call uncertain. The ends were cut back, 6 bases at V and 6 bases at J, with 15 bases in the middle. The CDR3 extends over 15 amino acids. The CDR3 DNA sequence: TGTGCCAGCAGGGAACCGGGCCGGCGTAATTCACCCCTCCACTTT. As protein: CASREPGRRNSPLHF.

This chain connects TRBV7-2 to TRBJ2-5; D is perhaps TRBD1 or TRBD2 (5 bases each). The V end lost 5 bases, the J end lost 9 bases, and 16 bases lay between the germline ends. The CDR3 contains 13 residues. CDR1 and CDR2 from the germline V gene are SGHTA and FQGNSA. CDR3 coding DNA: TGTGCCAGCAGCCTCCGGGACCAAGGATCCCAGTACTTC. Its protein is CASSLRDQGSQYF.

This clonotype was observed at least ten times. The chain joins TRBV6-6 to TRBJ2-7, with a possible D match to TRBD1 (6 bases). Germline V gene data show CDR1 as MNHNY and CDR2 as SVGAGI (reference sequence). Trimming removed 5 bases at V and 3 bases at J, with 17 bases between. The CDR3 has 15 residues. CDR3 sequence: CASSEVWGTNYEQYF. The CDR3 region has the DNA TGTGCCAGCAGTGAAGTGTGGGGGACAAACTACGAGCAGTACTTC.

This clonotype was counted at least ten times. V gene TRBV7-9 combines with J gene TRBJ1-5, with a weak D call TRBD1 (5 bases). CDR1 is SEHNR, CDR2 FQNEAQ, per germline (reference sequence). Trimming took off 5 bases at V and 3 bases at J, with 11 bases between the two ends. This CDR3 has 14 residues. DNA for the CDR3: TGTGCCAGCAGCCCCGGCAGGGACAATCAGCCCCAGCATTTT. As protein: CASSPGRDNQPQHF.

This clonotype has only one observation. CDR3 sequence: CASSSGGNSNQPQYF. The CDR3 region has the DNA TGTGCCAGCAGTTCAGGGGGAAATAGCAATCAGCCCCAGTACTTC. This chain links TRBV2 with TRBJ2-5, with 7 bases identical to TRBD1. Trimming took 5 bases from V and 9 from J; bases not matched to a gene: 15. The CDR3 has 15 amino acids. Germline values: CDR1 SNHLY, CDR2 FYNNEI. Filled out from reference TRBV2 and TRBJ2-5, the complete variable domain reads EPEVTQTPSHQVTQMGQEVILRCVPISNHLYFYWYRQILGQKVEFLVSFYNNEISEKSEIFDDQFSVERPDGSNFTLKIRSTKLEDSAMYFCASSSGGNSNQPQYFGPGTRLLVL.